These 29 T cell receptor beta chains were all obtained from the same sample, sequenced in a study of OX40 agonist ivuxolimab in advanced cancers. Clones were sequenced by immunoSEQ multiplex PCR, and TCRdb holds only the in-frame ones, with some missing. The repertoire includes 71,000 or so clones, 80% of them detected once, and around 8.2% sits in the top ten. The sample here was CD4+ or CD8+ T cells sorted from blood, taken in a trial of the OX40 agonist ivuxolimab. The receptors come from an adult with an advanced solid tumor such as melanoma, head and neck, liver or kidney cancer.

This chain uses TRBV5-6 with TRBJ1-1; perhaps TRBD1 as D (5 bases). V was clipped by 0 bases and J by 11 bases, with 26 bases between them. The CDR3 consists of 17 residues. Germline V CDR1 and CDR2: SGHDT, YYEEEE. CDR3 residues: CASSLGPGTSSHWSAFF. CDR3 sequence (DNA): TGTGCCAGCAGCTTGGGCCCTGGGACCTCCTCTCATTGGTCGGCTTTCTTT.

This clone was observed a single time. The chain employs TRBV18 and TRBJ2-2, with 7 bases fitting TRBD1. The CDR3 runs to 13 residues. V lost 3 bases, J lost 6 bases, and 1 base stayed unmatched. CDR1 and CDR2 from the germline V gene are KGHSH and LQKENI. The CDR3 region is CASSPQGAGELFF. The CDR3 bases are TGTGCCAGCTCACCCCAGGGGGCCGGGGAGCTGTTTTTT.

The V and J genes are TRBV13 and TRBJ2-5; 13 positions match TRBD2. The CDR3 length is 15 residues. Germline CDR1 is PRHDT and CDR2 is FYEKMQ (reference sequence). The trim removed 5 bases at V and 7 bases at J, leaving 7 bases unmatched. The CDR3 spells CASSPGLAGALTQYF. The CDR3 nucleotides are TGTGCCAGCAGCCCAGGACTAGCGGGAGCGCTGACCCAGTACTTC.

This chain connects TRBV30 to TRBJ2-7; D gene ambiguous. Looked up from germline, CDR1 is GTSNPN and CDR2 is SVGIG (reference sequence). The CDR3 runs 13 residues. Deletions cut 5 bases from V and 5 bases from J, with 16 bases between. The CDR3: CAWSFSRVDEQYF. Written as DNA, the CDR3 is TGTGCCTGGTCCTTCAGTCGGGTTGACGAGCAGTACTTC.

J is TRBJ1-2 and V is TRBV10-2; D is undetermined. Germline assignment: CDR1 WSHSY and CDR2 SAAADI. With 6 bases removed from V and 1 base from J, the gap between germline ends came to 6 bases. This CDR3 spans 12 amino acids. As DNA, the CDR3 is TGCGCCAGCAGCGGCAGTAACTATGGCTACACCTTC. Translation: CASSGSNYGYTF.

In DNA form, the CDR3 reads TGCGCCAGCACCGACCAACAAGGAGCCAGCGGGACTGGCTACACCTTC. Protein product: CASTDQQGASGTGYTF. The J gene is TRBJ1-2, the V gene TRBV5-1, with D perhaps matching TRBD1 (5 bases). The germline V gene has CDR1 SGHRS and CDR2 YFSETQ. The CDR3 has 16 amino acids. The V end lost 6 bases, the J end lost 7 bases, and 25 bases lay between the germline ends. The full variable domain, with the rest looked up from reference TRBV5-1 and TRBJ1-2, is KAGVTQTPRYLIKTRGQQVTLSCSPISGHRSVSWYQQTPGQGLQFLFEYFSETQRNKGNFPGRFSGRQFSNSRSEMNVSTLELGDSALYLCASTDQQGASGTGYTFGSGTRLTVV.

This chain connects TRBV9 to TRBJ2-1, with 9 bases identical to TRBD1. This CDR3 is built from 16 residues. In germline, CDR1 is SGDLS, CDR2 YYNGEE. The junction had 8 bases not matched to a gene; V was cut back by 4 bases and J by 3 bases. DNA of the CDR3: TGTGCCAGCAGCCTCACCGGACAGGGGAGCTACAATGAGCAGTTCTTC. Translating it yields CASSLTGQGSYNEQFF.

The chain couples TRBV15 to TRBJ2-7; 10 bases are a match to TRBD1. V shed 1 base, J shed 5 bases, and the junction held 2 bases outside the gene matches. The V gene's germline CDR1 is LNHNV and CDR2 YYDKDF (reference sequence). This CDR3 comprises 14 residues. The CDR3 loop reads CATSRGQGAHEQYF. For the CDR3, the DNA is TGTGCCACCAGCAGAGGACAGGGGGCCCACGAGCAGTACTTC.

In this sample, this clone turned up a few times. The CDR3 bases are TGCGCCAGCAGCTTTACGCAGGGACGCACTGAAGCTTTCTTT. Its translation: CASSFTQGRTEAFF. The genes are TRBV5-1 and TRBJ1-1; a weak D match, TRBD1 (5 bases). Trimming pared 2 bases from V and 4 bases from J, leaving 12 bases between. The CDR3 sequence is 14 residues long. Germline assignment: CDR1 SGHRS and CDR2 YFSETQ.

The gene calls are TRBV28 and TRBJ1-5; D remains unclear. This CDR3 region has 12 residues. The germline gives CDR1 MDHEN, CDR2 SYDVKM. Trimming removed 1 base at V and 9 bases at J, with 7 bases between. The CDR3 protein is CASSLSGRPQHF. For the CDR3, the DNA is TGTGCCAGCAGTTTATCTGGTAGGCCCCAGCATTTT.

This clone was seen a few times. V gene TRBV4-2 combines with J gene TRBJ2-3; 13 bases line up with TRBD2. CDR1 and CDR2 from the germline V gene are LGHNA and YNFKEQ. Losses at the gene ends were 2 bases for V and 2 bases for J; bases not matched to a gene: 4. This CDR3 contains 17 residues. CDR3 sequence reads: CASSQTSGRDPTDTQYF. The CDR3 bases are TGTGCCAGCAGCCAAACTAGCGGGAGGGACCCCACAGATACGCAGTATTTT.

This clone was counted once. The chain combines TRBV5-6 with TRBJ2-5; TRBD2 aligns across 8 bases. CDR1 is SGHDT and CDR2 is YYEEEE in the germline V gene. This CDR3 has 17 residues. The V gene end was trimmed by 2 bases and the J gene end by 1 base; junction bases not matched to a gene: 10. As DNA, the CDR3 is TGTGCCAGCAGCTTTGGGTGGAATAGCGGGACCCAAGAGACCCAGTACTTC. Residues: CASSFGWNSGTQETQYF.

V usage is TRBV7-9 and J usage is TRBJ2-5, with D possibly being TRBD1 or TRBD2 (5 bases each). Germline-derived CDR1 and CDR2 are SEHNR and FQNEAQ (reference sequence). The CDR3 sequence is 13 residues long. The V end lost 5 bases, the J end lost 5 bases, and 12 bases lay between the germline ends. CDR3 residues: CASSPMGVETQYF. The CDR3 nucleotides read TGTGCCAGCAGCCCGATGGGGGTGGAGACCCAGTACTTC.

This clone was recorded a few times. The V and J genes are TRBV6-4 and TRBJ2-1; the D gene is possibly TRBD2 (6 bases). This CDR3 has 16 residues. The germline V gene encodes CDR1 MRHNA and CDR2 SNTAGT. Deletions cut 0 bases from V and 3 bases from J, with 12 bases between. In nucleotides, the CDR3 is TGTGCCAGCAGTGACTCGATCAGTAGCGGCTACAATGAGCAGTTCTTC. It specifies CASSDSISSGYNEQFF.

V gene TRBV7-2 combines with J gene TRBJ2-5; 8 bases are shared with TRBD1. The DNA matches TRBJ2-7 better at its end, which makes the J call doubtful. The CDR3 totals 15 residues. Germline V lookup: CDR1 SGHTA, CDR2 FQGNSA. DNA for the CDR3: TGTGCCAGCAGCCTCTCCGGGACAGGCTTCTACGAGCAGTACTTC. Its protein is CASSLSGTGFYEQYF.

This clone was counted a single time. The identical CDR3 is also encoded by other nucleotide sequences in the sample. This chain connects TRBV18 to TRBJ1-4; 9 positions match TRBD1. CDR1 KGHSH and CDR2 LQKENI come from the germline V gene. The CDR3 loop spans 14 amino acids. J lost 6 bases, V lost 3 bases, and 2 bases had no gene match. The DNA of the CDR3 is TGTGCCAGCTCACCGGGACAGGGAGATGAAAAACTGTTTTTT. Translating gives CASSPGQGDEKLFF.

The chain links TRBV2 to TRBJ1-2, with 8 bases that match TRBD1. From germline, CDR1 is SNHLY and CDR2 FYNNEI. The length of the CDR3 is 13 residues. V lost 9 bases and J lost 3; bases outside the gene matches: 6. CDR3 sequence (DNA): TGTGCCAGTAGACAGGGGACAGACTATGGCTACACCTTC. It is translated as CASRQGTDYGYTF.

This clone appeared a single time. The chain carries TRBV4-2 and TRBJ2-1; 8 positions agree with TRBD2. Unmatched junction bases numbered 4, after V lost 6 bases and J lost 0 bases. This CDR3 contains 15 residues. Germline CDR1 LGHNA, CDR2 YNFKEQ. DNA for the CDR3: TGTGCCAGCAGTCCTAGCGGGCCCTCCTACAATGAGCAGTTCTTC. Amino acids: CASSPSGPSYNEQFF.

The chain couples TRBV27 to TRBJ2-1, with 14 bases lining up with TRBD2. The CDR3 spans 17 residues. The V segment lost 6 bases and the J segment 0 bases; nucleotides outside the gene matches: 4. Germline loops: CDR1 MNHEY, CDR2 SMNVEV (reference sequence). CDR3 DNA sequence: TGTGCCAGCAGGGGACTAGCGGGAGACTCCTCCTACAATGAGCAGTTCTTC. It is translated as CASRGLAGDSSYNEQFF.

This chain connects TRBV5-1 to TRBJ2-5; 9 nucleotides align to TRBD1. This CDR3 contains 15 residues. The germline CDR1 and CDR2 sequences are SGHRS and YFSETQ. Trimming at V came to 3 bases and at J to 8 bases, leaving 11 bases not matched to a gene. The CDR3 loop is CASSYTPGQGNTQYF. For the CDR3, the DNA is TGCGCCAGCAGCTACACCCCGGGACAGGGTAATACCCAGTACTTC.

V usage is TRBV30 and J usage is TRBJ1-6, with 8 bases aligning to TRBD1. Germline CDR1 GTSNPN, CDR2 SVGIG (reference sequence). The CDR3 is 14 residues long. V gave up 2 bases and J gave up 8 bases; unmatched junction bases: 5. The CDR3 nucleotides read TGTGCCTGGAGTCGCAACAGGGGGGATTCACCCCTCCACTTT. It codes for CAWSRNRGDSPLHF.

This chain links TRBV2 with TRBJ2-1; TRBD2 matches at 9 bases. The germline gives CDR1 SNHLY, CDR2 FYNNEI. The CDR3 runs to 16 residues. V was pared by 6 bases and J by 0 bases, with 6 bases of the junction left unmatched. The CDR3 sequence: CASSLGLASSYNEQFF. The CDR3 coding sequence is TGTGCCAGCAGCCTCGGACTAGCGAGCTCCTACAATGAGCAGTTCTTC.

The V gene is TRBV28, the J gene TRBJ1-4; D gene uncertain. Trimming pared 3 bases from V and 0 bases from J, leaving 5 bases between. Looked up from germline, CDR1 is MDHEN and CDR2 is SYDVKM. CDR3 length equals 14 residues. The CDR3 region has the DNA TGTGCCAGCAGTTTTACGACAACTAATGAAAAACTGTTTTTT. Translated, it gives CASSFTTTNEKLFF.

The gene calls are TRBV9 and TRBJ1-6; 9 nucleotides match TRBD1. V dropped 3 bases and J dropped 8; count of bases not matched to a gene: 6. CDR1 SGDLS and CDR2 YYNGEE come from the germline V gene. The CDR3 contains 15 residues. CDR3 coding DNA: TGTGCCAGCAGCGACCAGGGACAGGGAGATTCACCCCTCCACTTT. It encodes CASSDQGQGDSPLHF.

This clone has a handful of counts. The CDR3: CASSQESGANVLTF. The CDR3 region has the DNA TGCGCCAGCAGCCAAGAATCTGGGGCCAACGTCCTGACTTTC. The chain is built from TRBV4-3 and TRBJ2-6; D unresolved. The germline CDR1 and CDR2 sequences are LGHNA and YSLEER. Trimming took off 0 bases at V and 1 base at J, with 1 base between the two ends. This CDR3 is 14 amino acids long.

The chain couples TRBV5-6 to TRBJ2-2; no definite D call. Per the germline V gene, CDR1 is SGHDT and CDR2 is YYEEEE. This CDR3 contains 15 residues. V was pared by 2 bases and J by 2 bases, with 10 bases between. CDR3 sequence: CASSFLAANTGELFF. The CDR3 DNA reads as TGTGCCAGCAGCTTTTTGGCGGCAAACACCGGGGAGCTGTTTTTT.

V is TRBV7-2 and J is TRBJ2-2, with 13 bases fitting TRBD2. Per germline, CDR1 SGHTA and CDR2 FQGNSA. This CDR3 comprises 18 residues. Trimming took 4 bases from V and 4 from J; bases not matched to a gene: 9. CDR3 sequence reads: CASSSRLAGGRGTGELFF. CDR3 sequence (DNA): TGTGCCAGCAGCTCCCGACTAGCGGGGGGAAGGGGCACCGGGGAGCTGTTTTTT.

The chain employs TRBV20-1 and TRBJ1-1, with D unresolved. The CDR3 contains 11 residues. Germline V gene data show CDR1 as DFQATT and CDR2 as SNEGSKA (reference sequence). V gave up 4 bases and J gave up 1 base, with 4 bases separating them. The CDR3 is CSAKQNTEAFF. The CDR3 nucleotides are TGCAGTGCTAAGCAGAACACTGAAGCTTTCTTT.

The genes are TRBV28 and TRBJ2-5; maybe TRBD1 (5 bases). This CDR3 contains 15 residues. With 3 bases removed from V and 6 bases from J, the gap between germline ends came to 17 bases. Germline lookup yields CDR1 MDHEN and CDR2 SYDVKM. CDR3 sequence (DNA): TGTGCCAGCAGTTTCTGGGGCAGTTGGGATCAGACCCAGTACTTC. It codes for CASSFWGSWDQTQYF.